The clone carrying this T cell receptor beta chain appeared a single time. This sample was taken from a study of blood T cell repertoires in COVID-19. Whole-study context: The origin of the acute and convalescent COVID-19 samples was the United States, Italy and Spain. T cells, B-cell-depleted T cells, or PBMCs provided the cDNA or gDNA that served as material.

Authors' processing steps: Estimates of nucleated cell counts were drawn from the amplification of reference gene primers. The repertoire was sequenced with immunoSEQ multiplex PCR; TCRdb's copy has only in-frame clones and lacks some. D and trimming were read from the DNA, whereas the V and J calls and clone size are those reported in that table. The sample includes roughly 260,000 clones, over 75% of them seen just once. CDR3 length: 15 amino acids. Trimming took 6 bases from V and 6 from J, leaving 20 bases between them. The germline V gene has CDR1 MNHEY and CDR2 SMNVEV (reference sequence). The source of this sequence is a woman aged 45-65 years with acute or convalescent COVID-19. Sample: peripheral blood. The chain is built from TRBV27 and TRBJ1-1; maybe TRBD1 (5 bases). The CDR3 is CASSPLPGRRSEAFF. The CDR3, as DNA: TGTGCCAGCAGCCCATTACCAGGGAGGAGGTCTGAAGCTTTCTTT.